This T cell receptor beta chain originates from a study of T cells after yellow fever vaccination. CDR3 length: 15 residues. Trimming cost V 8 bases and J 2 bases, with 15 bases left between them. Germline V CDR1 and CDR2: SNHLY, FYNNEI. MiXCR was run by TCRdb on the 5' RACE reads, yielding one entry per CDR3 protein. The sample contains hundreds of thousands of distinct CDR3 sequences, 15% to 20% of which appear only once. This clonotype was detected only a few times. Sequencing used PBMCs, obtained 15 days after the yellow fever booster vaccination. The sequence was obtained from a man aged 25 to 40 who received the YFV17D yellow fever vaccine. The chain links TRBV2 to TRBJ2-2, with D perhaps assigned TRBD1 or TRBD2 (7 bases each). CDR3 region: CASGEGQTNTGELFF. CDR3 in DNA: TGTGCCAGCGGGGAGGGACAGACTAACACCGGGGAGCTGTTTTTT. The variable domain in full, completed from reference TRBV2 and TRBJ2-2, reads EPEVTQTPSHQVTQMGQEVILRCVPISNHLYFYWYRQILGQKVEFLVSFYNNEISEKSEIFDDQFSVERPDGSNFTLKIRSTKLEDSAMYFCASGEGQTNTGELFFGEGSRLTVL.